This T cell receptor beta chain was obtained from a study of shared clonotypes between healthy human individuals. CDR1 SGHDT and CDR2 YYEEEE come from the germline V gene. V shed 2 bases and J shed 2 bases, with 11 bases lying between them. This CDR3 is built from 14 residues. This clone was picked up a small number of times. The table came from immunoSEQ multiplex PCR; TCRdb's copy has only in-frame clones and leaves some out. The data contain around 1,000,000 clones, roughly 77% of them singletons. Sequenced input: memory CD4+ T cells from PBMCs. The subset denotes: CD45RA-negative fraction. The chain joins TRBV5-6 to TRBJ2-7; D might be TRBD1 (5 bases). This sequence was found in a man between 18 and 29 years old in good health. Some clones in this sample may be carry-over from other donors' samples. CDR3 protein: CASSFQGSAYEQYF. As DNA, the CDR3 is TGTGCCAGCAGCTTCCAGGGTAGTGCCTACGAGCAGTACTTC.